This T cell receptor (beta chain) came from a study of T cell responses to AZD1222 COVID-19 vaccine. As for this clone: Its cognate antigen is unknown.

Study-wide results and caveats: An increase in Spike-specific TCR breadth and depth was observed after two AZD1222 doses. The repertoires were collected only after the peak T cell response. Only a handful of AZD1222 recipients tested seropositive at baseline. The sample set comprised mostly white British donors with more females, and clonal diversity was possibly underestimated.

Sequencing was performed with immunoSEQ multiplex PCR; in TCRdb, only in-frame clones are kept and a portion is missing. Counted here are 150,000 or so clones, about 90% occurring once; the ten biggest clones make up about 4.6%. The sequencing used peripheral blood, collected on day 0 of AZD1222 vaccination. This sequence was found in an adult in good health.

CDR3 amino acids: CAISGQDSTDTQYF. The CDR3 region has the DNA TGTGCCATCAGTGGGCAGGACAGCACAGATACGCAGTATTTT. The genes are TRBV10-3 and TRBJ2-3; no firm D call. This CDR3 is 14 amino acids long. The V and J ends lost 4 bases and 0 bases respectively, with 8 bases between them. Germline CDR1 is ENHRY and CDR2 is SYGVKD.